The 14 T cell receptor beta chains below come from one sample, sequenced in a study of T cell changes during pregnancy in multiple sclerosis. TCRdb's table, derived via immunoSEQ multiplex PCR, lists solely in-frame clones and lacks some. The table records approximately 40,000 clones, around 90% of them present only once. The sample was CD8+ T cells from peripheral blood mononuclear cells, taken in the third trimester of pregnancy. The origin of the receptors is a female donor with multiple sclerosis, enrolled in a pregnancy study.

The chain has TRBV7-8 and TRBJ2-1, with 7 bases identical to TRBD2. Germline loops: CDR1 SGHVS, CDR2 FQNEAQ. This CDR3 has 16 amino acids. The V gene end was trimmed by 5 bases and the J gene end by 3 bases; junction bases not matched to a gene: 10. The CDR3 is CASSAPSAGVYNEQFF. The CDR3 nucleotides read TGTGCCAGCAGCGCCCCCTCCGCGGGGGTCTACAATGAGCAGTTCTTC.

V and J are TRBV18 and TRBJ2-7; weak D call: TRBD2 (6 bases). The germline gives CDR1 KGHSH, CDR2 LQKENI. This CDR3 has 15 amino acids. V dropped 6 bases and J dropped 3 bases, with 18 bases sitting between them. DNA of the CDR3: TGTGCCAGCTCCCCATCGGACGGGAGTATCTACGAGCAGTACTTC. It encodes CASSPSDGSIYEQYF.

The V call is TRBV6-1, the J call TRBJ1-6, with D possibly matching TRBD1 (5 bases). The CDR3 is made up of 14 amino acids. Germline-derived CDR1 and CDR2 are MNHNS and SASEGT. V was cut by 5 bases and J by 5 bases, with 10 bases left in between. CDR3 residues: CASSRGGNNSPLHF. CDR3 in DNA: TGTGCCAGCAGTCGCGGGGGTAATAATTCACCCCTCCACTTT.

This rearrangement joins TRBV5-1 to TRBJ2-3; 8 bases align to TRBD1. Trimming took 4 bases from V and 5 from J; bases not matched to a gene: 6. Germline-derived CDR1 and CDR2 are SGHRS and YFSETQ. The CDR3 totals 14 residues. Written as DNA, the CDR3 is TGCGCCAGCAGCCCCGGACAGGGAGGAGATACGCAGTATTTT. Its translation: CASSPGQGGDTQYF.

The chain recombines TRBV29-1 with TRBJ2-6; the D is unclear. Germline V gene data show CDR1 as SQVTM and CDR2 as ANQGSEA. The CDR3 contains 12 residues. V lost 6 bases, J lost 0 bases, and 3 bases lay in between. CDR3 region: CSVHSGANVLTF. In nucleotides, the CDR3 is TGCAGCGTCCACTCTGGGGCCAACGTCCTGACTTTC.

CDR3 sequence reads: CASSEAIDRVYGYTF. The DNA of the CDR3 is TGTGCCAGCAGTGAAGCGATAGACAGGGTCTATGGCTACACCTTC. The chain carries TRBV6-1 and TRBJ1-2, with TRBD1 matching 7 bases. CDR1 is MNHNS and CDR2 is SASEGT in the germline V gene. Losses at the gene ends were 0 bases for V and 4 bases for J; bases not matched to a gene: 5. The CDR3 sequence is 15 residues long.

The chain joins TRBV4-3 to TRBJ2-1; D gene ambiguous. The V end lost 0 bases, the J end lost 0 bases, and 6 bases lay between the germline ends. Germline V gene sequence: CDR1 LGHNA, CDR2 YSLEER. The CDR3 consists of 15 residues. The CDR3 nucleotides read TGCGCCAGCAGCCAAGATATTAACTCCTACAATGAGCAGTTCTTC. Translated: CASSQDINSYNEQFF.

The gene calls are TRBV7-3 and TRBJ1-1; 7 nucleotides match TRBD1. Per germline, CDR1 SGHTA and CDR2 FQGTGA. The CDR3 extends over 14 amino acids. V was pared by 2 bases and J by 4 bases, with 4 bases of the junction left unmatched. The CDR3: CASSLVGGGTEAFF. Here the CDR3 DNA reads TGTGCCAGCAGCTTAGTAGGGGGCGGCACTGAAGCTTTCTTT.

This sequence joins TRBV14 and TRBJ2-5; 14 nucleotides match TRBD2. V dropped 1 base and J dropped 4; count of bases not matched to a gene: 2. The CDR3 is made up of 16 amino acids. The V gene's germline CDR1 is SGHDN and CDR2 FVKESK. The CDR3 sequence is CASSQGLAGGPETQYF. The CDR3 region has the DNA TGTGCCAGCAGCCAAGGACTAGCGGGAGGGCCAGAGACCCAGTACTTC.

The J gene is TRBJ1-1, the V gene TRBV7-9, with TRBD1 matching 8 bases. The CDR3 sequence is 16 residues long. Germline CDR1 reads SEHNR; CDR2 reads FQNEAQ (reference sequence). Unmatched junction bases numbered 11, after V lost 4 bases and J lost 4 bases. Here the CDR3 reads CASSSSTGAMGTEAFF. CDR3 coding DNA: TGTGCCAGCAGCTCTTCGACAGGGGCTATGGGCACTGAAGCTTTCTTT. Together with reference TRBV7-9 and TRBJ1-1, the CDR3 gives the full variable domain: DTGVSQNPRHKITKRGQNVTFRCDPISEHNRLYWYRQTLGQGPEFLTYFQNEAQLEKSRLLSDRFSAERPKGSFSTLEIQRTEQGDSAMYLCASSSSTGAMGTEAFFGQGTRLTVV.

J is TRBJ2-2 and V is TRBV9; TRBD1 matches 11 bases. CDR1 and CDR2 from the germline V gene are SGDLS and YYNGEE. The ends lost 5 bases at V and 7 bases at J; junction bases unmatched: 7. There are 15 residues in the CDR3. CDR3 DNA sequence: TGTGCCAGCAGGGACCCGGGACAGGGGGGCGGGGAGCTGTTTTTT. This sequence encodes CASRDPGQGGGELFF.

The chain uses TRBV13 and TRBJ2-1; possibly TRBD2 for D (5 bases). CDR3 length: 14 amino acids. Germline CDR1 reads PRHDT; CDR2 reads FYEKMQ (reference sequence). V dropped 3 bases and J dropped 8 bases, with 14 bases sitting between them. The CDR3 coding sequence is TGTGCCAGCAGCTTCGGAACTAGTCCGGATGAGCAGTTCTTC. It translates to CASSFGTSPDEQFF.

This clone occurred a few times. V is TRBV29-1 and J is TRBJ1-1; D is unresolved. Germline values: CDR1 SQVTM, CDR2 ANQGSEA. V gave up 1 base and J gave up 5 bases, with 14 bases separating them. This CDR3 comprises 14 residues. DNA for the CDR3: TGCAGCGTTGAAGGGACGGAGGAGAGGACTGAAGCTTTCTTT. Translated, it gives CSVEGTEERTEAFF.

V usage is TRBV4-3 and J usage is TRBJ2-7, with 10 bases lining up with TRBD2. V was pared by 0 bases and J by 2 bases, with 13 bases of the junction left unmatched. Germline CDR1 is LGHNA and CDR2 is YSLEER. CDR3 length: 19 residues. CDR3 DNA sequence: TGCGCCAGCAGCCAAGATAGCGGGCTAGCGGGAGCGGGGGCCTACGAGCAGTACTTC. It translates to CASSQDSGLAGAGAYEQYF.